This T cell receptor beta chain was found in a study of early T cells in non-severe SARS-CoV-2 infection. Individual cDNA molecules received unique molecular identifiers during library preparation. TCRdb reprocessed the 5' RACE reads with MiXCR, giving one entry per CDR3 protein. The repertoire consists of tens of thousands of distinct CDR3 sequences, with roughly a tenth occurring once and the leading ten covering 8.5% to 9%. Study-level findings and limits: Private and CD4 specificities were missed by VDJdb matching, skewed to anti-spike CD8.

This clonotype was recorded at least ten times. Its antigen is not identified. The CDR3 totals 11 residues. Germline CDR1 LNHDA, CDR2 SQIVND (reference sequence). V lost 9 bases and J lost 7; bases outside the gene matches: 4. The source material was whole blood. This sequence originates from an adult who was a healthcare worker with PCR-confirmed SARS-CoV-2 infection or an uninfected control (not recorded which). The J gene is TRBJ1-2, the V gene TRBV19; 8 positions match TRBD1. The CDR3: CASGQGGGYTF. The DNA for the CDR3 is TGTGCCAGCGGACAGGGCGGTGGCTACACCTTC.